One sample yielded the 31 T cell receptor beta chains listed below, sequenced in a study of cytomegalovirus exposure and HLA in healthy donors (dated by TCRdb to about 2017). The library was prepared using the immunoSEQ multiplex PCR assay. For the multiplex PCR, a mixture combining 60 forward primers for TCR Vbeta segments and 13 reverse primers for TCR Jbeta segments was used. TCRdb limited this immuneACCESS table to in-frame rearrangements with V and J called. A share of clones is missing; checked studies link under half to unresolved V genes, and the rest is unexplained. This sample has approximately 97,000 clones in its table, and 55% to 80% of those were observed once. The leading ten clones occupy over 3% of the sample. Sample: PBMCs. These receptors were collected from a man between 35 and 55 years old in good health and CMV-seronegative.

This clone is a singleton in its sample. At the DNA level, this CDR3 is encoded by other sequences in the same sample as well. The chain has TRBV6-5 and TRBJ2-5, with D hard to call. The CDR3 loop spans 13 amino acids. CDR1 and CDR2 (germline): MNHEY, SVGAGI. V was trimmed by 7 bases and J by 0 bases, leaving 9 bases between them. The CDR3 loop reads CASTGTYQETQYF. CDR3 DNA: TGTGCCAGCACGGGTACCTACCAAGAGACCCAGTACTTC.

This rearrangement joins TRBV14 to TRBJ1-6, with D hard to call. The CDR3 consists of 13 residues. Trimming took 2 bases from V and 4 from J, leaving 3 bases between them. Germline lookup yields CDR1 SGHDN and CDR2 FVKESK. The CDR3 spells CASSQQYNSPLHF. The CDR3 DNA reads as TGTGCCAGCAGCCAACAGTATAATTCACCCCTCCACTTT.

The chain is built from TRBV4-2 and TRBJ2-3; 11 nucleotides agree with TRBD2. The CDR3 is made up of 18 amino acids. J gave up 2 bases and V 0 bases, and 7 bases lay outside the gene matches. The germline V gene encodes CDR1 LGHNA and CDR2 YNFKEQ. CDR3 loop: CASSQEWLAGGNTDTQYF. The CDR3 bases are TGTGCCAGCAGCCAAGAGTGGCTAGCGGGGGGAAACACAGATACGCAGTATTTT.

CDR3 nucleotide sequence: TGCAGTGCCACAAACTCCTACGAGCAGTACTTC. It codes for CSATNSYEQYF. The gene calls are TRBV20-1 and TRBJ2-7; D not certain. The V gene's germline CDR1 is DFQATT and CDR2 SNEGSKA (reference sequence). V was cut by 6 bases and J by 0 bases, with 6 bases left in between. CDR3 length equals 11 residues.

The chain employs TRBV7-9 and TRBJ2-2, with D tentatively TRBD1 (6 bases). Per the germline V gene, CDR1 is SEHNR and CDR2 is FQNEAQ (reference sequence). V was shortened by 1 base and J by 8 bases, with 23 bases between the two germline ends. The CDR3 sequence is 18 residues long. As DNA, the CDR3 is TGTGCCAGCAGCTTAGGTGCTTTGACAGGACCGCGGCGGGGGGAGCTGTTTTTT. Translating gives CASSLGALTGPRRGELFF.

This clone occurred a few times. The chain employs TRBV5-1 and TRBJ2-5; D is possibly TRBD2 (6 bases). Between the trimmed V and J ends, which lost 5 bases and 5 bases, there was a span of 22 bases. The CDR3 is made up of 16 amino acids. CDR1 and CDR2 from the germline V gene are SGHRS and YFSETQ. This chain's CDR3 is CASSLGPSVAGETQYF. The CDR3, as DNA: TGCGCCAGCAGTCTGGGCCCTTCGGTGGCGGGGGAGACCCAGTACTTC. The full variable domain, rest sourced from reference TRBV5-1 and TRBJ2-5, is KAGVTQTPRYLIKTRGQQVTLSCSPISGHRSVSWYQQTPGQGLQFLFEYFSETQRNKGNFPGRFSGRQFSNSRSEMNVSTLELGDSALYLCASSLGPSVAGETQYFGPGTRLLVL.

Remarks on this clone: As the CDR3 is not closed by the conserved phenylalanine or tryptophan, this likely results from a read error. The V gene is TRBV2, the J gene TRBJ2-3; 8 nucleotides agree with TRBD1. The CDR3 contains 13 residues. Germline lookup yields CDR1 SNHLY and CDR2 FYNNEI. The V and J ends lost 6 bases and 7 bases, in that order; junction bases with no gene match: 6. Here the CDR3 reads CASSLDRANTQYV. DNA of the CDR3: TGTGCCAGCAGCTTGGACAGGGCGAATACGCAGTATGTT.

V and J are TRBV19 and TRBJ1-5, with D possibly being TRBD1 (5 bases). CDR3 length: 17 residues. Germline V gene lookup returns CDR1 LNHDA and CDR2 SQIVND (reference sequence). Deletions cut 6 bases from V and 0 bases from J, with 18 bases between. CDR3 DNA sequence: TGTGCCAGTAGCAAACAGGCCGGACCGTATAGCAATCAGCCCCAGCATTTT. The encoded protein is CASSKQAGPYSNQPQHF. The full variable domain, in which reference TRBV19 and TRBJ1-5 provide the parts outside the CDR3, is DGGITQSPKYLFRKEGQNVTLSCEQNLNHDAMYWYRQDPGQGLRLIYYSQIVNDFQKGDIAEGYSVSREKKESFPLTVTSAQKNPTAFYLCASSKQAGPYSNQPQHFGDGTRLSIL.

The chain has TRBV7-2 and TRBJ1-3, with a weak D call TRBD1 (6 bases). CDR1 is SGHTA, CDR2 FQGNSA, per germline. The CDR3 spans 13 residues. Trimming pared 5 bases from V and 4 bases from J, leaving 9 bases between. CDR3 nucleotide sequence: TGTGCCAGCAGCGTTAGGGGGGGAAACACCATATATTTT. Protein product: CASSVRGGNTIYF.

The chain has TRBV5-6 and TRBJ2-5, with unresolved D. Germline lookup yields CDR1 SGHDT and CDR2 YYEEEE. This CDR3 has 14 amino acids. Trimming cost V 1 base and J 2 bases, with 9 bases left between them. The CDR3 region is CASSLLAGQETQYF. The CDR3 DNA follows: TGTGCCAGCAGCTTGTTGGCAGGACAAGAGACCCAGTACTTC.

The gene calls are TRBV9 and TRBJ2-3; 7 bases line up with TRBD1. Germline values: CDR1 SGDLS, CDR2 YYNGEE. This CDR3 is 15 amino acids long. The V segment lost 4 bases and the J segment 1 base; nucleotides outside the gene matches: 6. CDR3 sequence reads: CASSFRGGRTDTQYF. CDR3 in DNA: TGTGCCAGCAGCTTTCGAGGGGGCCGCACAGATACGCAGTATTTT.

The chain is built from TRBV2 and TRBJ2-5; possibly TRBD2 for D (6 bases). The CDR3 is 15 residues long. V lost 8 bases and J lost 9, with 25 bases in between. Germline values: CDR1 SNHLY, CDR2 FYNNEI. The CDR3 spells CASLQRDWAARAQYF. The CDR3 DNA follows: TGTGCCAGCTTACAAAGGGACTGGGCTGCCAGGGCCCAGTACTTC.

The chain uses TRBV7-2 and TRBJ2-5, with TRBD2 matching 11 bases. CDR1 and CDR2 (germline): SGHTA, FQGNSA. The CDR3 is 15 amino acids. With 6 bases clipped from V and 5 bases from J, the junction kept 8 bases outside the gene matches. CDR3 DNA sequence: TGTGCCAGCAGTCTGGCACTAGCGGGGGAGGAGACCCAGTACTTC. Translation gives CASSLALAGEETQYF. The full variable domain, rest sourced from reference TRBV7-2 and TRBJ2-5, is GAGVSQSPSNKVTEKGKDVELRCDPISGHTALYWYRQSLGQGLEFLIYFQGNSAPDKSGLPSDRFSAERTGGSVSTLTIQRTQQEDSAVYLCASSLALAGEETQYFGPGTRLLVL.

This clone occurred a few times. This chain joins TRBV4-3 and TRBJ2-2; 12 nucleotides agree with TRBD2. Losses at the gene ends were 1 base for V and 4 bases for J; bases not matched to a gene: 7. This CDR3 has 18 amino acids. Germline CDR1 LGHNA, CDR2 YSLEER. CDR3 residues: CASSQGLAGGPGTGELFF. As DNA, the CDR3 is TGCGCCAGCAGCCAAGGCCTAGCGGGGGGGCCGGGCACCGGGGAGCTGTTTTTT.

This sequence joins TRBV11-1 and TRBJ1-4, with no clear D. The CDR3 contains 15 residues. Between the trimmed V and J ends, which lost 4 bases and 0 bases, there was a span of 9 bases. Germline assignment: CDR1 SGHAT and CDR2 FQDESV (reference sequence). CDR3 DNA: TGTGCCAGCAGCTCCGCCCTAACAACTAATGAAAAACTGTTTTTT. Translated: CASSSALTTNEKLFF.

CDR3 in DNA: TGCGCCAGCAGCCCGGATGGGGGGAGAGCCAACGTCCTGACTTTC. Translating it yields CASSPDGGRANVLTF. The rearrangement links TRBV5-1 to TRBJ2-6, with D perhaps TRBD2 (6 bases). Trimming removed 4 bases at V and 7 bases at J, with 15 bases between. Germline CDR1 reads SGHRS; CDR2 reads YFSETQ. CDR3 length equals 15 residues.

The chain combines TRBV29-1 with TRBJ2-7; D may be TRBD1 (6 bases). V dropped 4 bases and J dropped 2 bases, with 9 bases sitting between them. The CDR3 is made up of 12 amino acids. Per germline, CDR1 SQVTM and CDR2 ANQGSEA. In nucleotides, the CDR3 is TGCAGCGTTGTGGGGGCGGCCTACGAGCAGTACTTC. This sequence encodes CSVVGAAYEQYF.

This clone was detected a few times. The V gene is TRBV5-6, the J gene TRBJ2-1; D might be TRBD2 (6 bases). The V gene's germline CDR1 is SGHDT and CDR2 YYEEEE. The CDR3 consists of 14 residues. The germline V and J ends were trimmed by 0 bases and 6 bases, with 10 bases remaining between them. The CDR3 loop reads CASSLAGGVNEQFF. CDR3 sequence (DNA): TGTGCCAGCAGCTTGGCCGGCGGGGTCAATGAGCAGTTCTTC.

The rearrangement uses TRBV5-1 and TRBJ1-1; 9 bases are shared with TRBD1. This CDR3 region has 14 residues. CDR1 and CDR2 (germline): SGHRS, YFSETQ. The V and J ends lost 2 bases and 4 bases, in that order; junction bases with no gene match: 3. CDR3 coding DNA: TGCGCCAGCAGCTTACGACAGGGGGGCACTGAAGCTTTCTTT. Protein sequence: CASSLRQGGTEAFF.

The chain carries TRBV10-3 and TRBJ1-1; TRBD1 agrees at 8 bases. The CDR3 covers 15 residues. Losses at the gene ends were 3 bases for V and 2 bases for J; bases not matched to a gene: 5. Germline CDR1 and CDR2: ENHRY and SYGVKD. CDR3 residues: CAISDAGTGNTEAFF. In DNA, the CDR3 is TGTGCCATCAGTGACGCCGGGACAGGCAACACTGAAGCTTTCTTT.

V gene TRBV7-9 combines with J gene TRBJ2-5, with 11 positions matching TRBD1. Trimming cost V 2 bases and J 3 bases; bases outside gene matches: 5. The CDR3 is 16 amino acids. In germline, CDR1 is SEHNR, CDR2 FQNEAQ (reference sequence). The CDR3 protein is CASSLSPGQGEETQYF. CDR3 bases: TGTGCCAGCAGCTTATCCCCGGGACAGGGGGAAGAGACCCAGTACTTC. The whole variable domain, filled in from reference TRBV7-9 and TRBJ2-5, reads DTGVSQNPRHKITKRGQNVTFRCDPISEHNRLYWYRQTLGQGPEFLTYFQNEAQLEKSRLLSDRFSAERPKGSFSTLEIQRTEQGDSAMYLCASSLSPGQGEETQYFGPGTRLLVL.

The V gene is TRBV27, the J gene TRBJ1-2; unclear D gene. The V end lost 3 bases, the J end lost 4 bases, and 9 bases lay between the germline ends. Germline CDR1 is MNHEY and CDR2 is SMNVEV (reference sequence). The CDR3 totals 13 residues. The CDR3 loop reads CASSLTPSYGYTF. CDR3 nucleotide sequence: TGTGCCAGCAGTTTGACACCATCCTATGGCTACACCTTC.

V and J are TRBV7-9 and TRBJ2-1; 10 bases agree with TRBD2. Germline V CDR1 and CDR2: SEHNR, FQNEAQ (reference sequence). CDR3 size: 15 residues. With V trimmed by 3 bases and J by 9 bases, 8 bases remained unmatched. As DNA, the CDR3 is TGTGCCAGCAGCTTTTCTAAGCGGGGGGGCGGTGAGCAGTTCTTC. It encodes CASSFSKRGGGEQFF.

The V gene is TRBV2, the J gene TRBJ2-3; TRBD1 agrees at 7 bases. The germline CDR1 and CDR2 sequences are SNHLY and FYNNEI. J gave up 5 bases and V 4 bases, and 6 bases lay outside the gene matches. This CDR3 is built from 14 residues. The CDR3, as DNA: TGTGCCAGCAGTGCCCAAGGGGGCATAGATACGCAGTATTTT. It translates to CASSAQGGIDTQYF.

The rearrangement links TRBV9 to TRBJ1-3; 8 bases map to TRBD1. Germline V gene data show CDR1 as SGDLS and CDR2 as YYNGEE. The CDR3 consists of 16 residues. V was pared by 0 bases and J by 3 bases, with 5 bases of the junction left unmatched. The CDR3 DNA sequence: TGTGCCAGCAGCGTAGATCAGACAGGGGATGGAAACACCATATATTTT. Its protein product is CASSVDQTGDGNTIYF.

The rearrangement links TRBV7-2 to TRBJ1-5, with TRBD1 matching over 12 bases. The CDR3 runs to 15 residues. Germline CDR1 and CDR2: SGHTA and FQGNSA. V shed 5 bases, J shed 5 bases, and the junction held 4 bases outside the gene matches. The CDR3 sequence is CASSGTGGRYQPQHF. Written as DNA, the CDR3 is TGTGCCAGCAGCGGGACAGGGGGCCGTTATCAGCCCCAGCATTTT.

The genes are TRBV19 and TRBJ1-5, with D possibly matching TRBD1 (5 bases). CDR1 LNHDA and CDR2 SQIVND come from the germline V gene (reference sequence). CDR3 length equals 16 residues. Trimming cost V 2 bases and J 5 bases, with 16 bases left between them. CDR3 nucleotide sequence: TGTGCCAGTAGTATACCCGCCAGGGCGATCGATCAGCCCCAGCATTTT. Its translation: CASSIPARAIDQPQHF.

This chain links TRBV2 with TRBJ2-7; 8 bases map to TRBD2. The germline V gene encodes CDR1 SNHLY and CDR2 FYNNEI. The CDR3 contains 15 residues. V lost 10 bases, J lost 2 bases, and 13 bases stayed unmatched. The CDR3 region has the DNA TGTGCCATCCGCCTGGGGGCGGGGGGAGCCTACGAGCAGTACTTC. Translating gives CAIRLGAGGAYEQYF.

V gene TRBV5-4 combines with J gene TRBJ2-3, with D unclear. The CDR3 covers 12 residues. V lost 6 bases to trimming and J lost 4 bases, with 9 bases between them. The V gene's germline CDR1 is SGHNT and CDR2 YYREEE (reference sequence). CDR3 protein: CASTNRADTQYF. The CDR3 DNA follows: TGTGCCAGCACCAATCGGGCAGATACGCAGTATTTT.

The CDR3 region is CASSLDRESTQYF. The CDR3 DNA sequence: TGTGCCAGCAGCTTAGATCGGGAGAGTACGCAGTATTTT. V gene TRBV11-3 combines with J gene TRBJ2-3, with a tentative D call TRBD2 (6 bases). The CDR3 consists of 13 residues. The germline V gene has CDR1 SGHNT and CDR2 YENEEA. V gave up 0 bases and J gave up 8 bases, with 9 bases separating them. Based on the CDR3 plus reference TRBV11-3 and TRBJ2-3, the full variable domain is EAGVVQSPRYKIIEKKQPVAFWCNPISGHNTLYWYLQNLGQGPELLIRYENEEAVDDSQLPKDRFSAERLKGVDSTLKIQPAELGDSAVYLCASSLDRESTQYFGPGTRLTVL.

The chain carries TRBV6-5 and TRBJ2-1; 8 nucleotides match TRBD2. The CDR3 sequence is 15 residues long. The germline CDR1 and CDR2 sequences are MNHEY and SVGAGI. With V trimmed by 6 bases and J by 8 bases, 12 bases remained unmatched. CDR3 protein: CASRPPGGALYEQFF. The CDR3 DNA reads as TGTGCCAGCAGACCCCCCGGGGGGGCTCTTTATGAGCAGTTCTTC.